These T cell receptor beta chains were read from a single sample in a study of blood T cells in healthy people across ages. TCRdb fed the 5' RACE reads into MiXCR, producing one record per CDR3 protein. The table includes some 890,000 distinct CDR3 sequences, about 27% detected once. In addition, the sample was reused for a study of T cells of mothers and their children.

The sequenced material came from blood. These receptor sequences come from a woman aged 40 to 49 in good health. Each CDR3 is given with its conserved first and last residue. Each record gives: D gene, clone size, CDR3 length, V gene, J gene, CDR3 DNA, CDR3 protein. The D gene is left open where the match is weak. Size is omitted from some rows. Given values are once, few, many or a class for expanded clones.

d_gene: .
abundance: .
len: 15
v_gene: TRBV4-2
j_gene: TRBJ2-7
CDR3nt: TGTGCCAGCAGCCTTCGTGCCGGGACCACCTACGAGCAGTACTTC
CDR3aa: CASSLRAGTTYEQYF

d_gene: TRBD1
abundance: many
len: 15
v_gene: TRBV28
j_gene: TRBJ2-1
CDR3nt: TGTGCCAGCAGTCCCCGGGCAGGGGGTTACAATGAGCAGTTCTTC
CDR3aa: CASSPRAGGYNEQFF

d_gene: TRBD2
abundance: once
len: 16
v_gene: TRBV6-6
j_gene: TRBJ2-5
CDR3nt: TGTGCCAGCAGCCCCTGGGACGGGGGGTACCAAGAGACCCAGTACTTC
CDR3aa: CASSPWDGGYQETQYF

d_gene: .
abundance: .
len: 16
v_gene: TRBV5-1
j_gene: TRBJ1-6
CDR3nt: TGCGCCAGCAGCTTGGAGTCCGGACAGATTAATTCACCCCTCCACTTT
CDR3aa: CASSLESGQINSPLHF

d_gene: TRBD1
abundance: many
len: 18
v_gene: TRBV12-3/TRBV12-4
j_gene: TRBJ1-2
CDR3nt: TGTGCCAGCAGTTTGGGTTCGACAGGGGCGGCCCCTAACTATGGCTACACCTTC
CDR3aa: CASSLGSTGAAPNYGYTF

d_gene: TRBD2
abundance: many
len: 17
v_gene: TRBV28
j_gene: TRBJ2-4
CDR3nt: TGTGCCAGCACCCCCGAATCGGGGAACCCGGGGGGAAACATTCAGTACTTC
CDR3aa: CASTPESGNPGGNIQYF

d_gene: .
abundance: few
len: 18
v_gene: TRBV7-9
j_gene: TRBJ2-6
CDR3nt: TGTGCCAGCAGCCCCTCGGGCGTCGCTTTAACTGGGGCCAACGTCCTGACTTTC
CDR3aa: CASSPSGVALTGANVLTF

d_gene: .
abundance: few
len: 15
v_gene: TRBV6-5
j_gene: TRBJ2-7
CDR3nt: TGTGCCAGCAGCCGGAGGTGGGGCAGGGAGGTCGAGCAGTACTTC
CDR3aa: CASSRRWGREVEQYF

d_gene: TRBD2
abundance: .
len: 15
v_gene: TRBV28
j_gene: TRBJ2-3
CDR3nt: TGTGCCAGCAGCGTTACTAGCGGGGGTTCAGATACGCAGTATTTT
CDR3aa: CASSVTSGGSDTQYF

d_gene: .
abundance: .
len: 15
v_gene: TRBV5-1
j_gene: TRBJ2-2
CDR3nt: TGCGCCAGCAGCTACAGGACGGATAACACCGGGGAGCTGTTTTTT
CDR3aa: CASSYRTDNTGELFF

d_gene: TRBD1
abundance: few
len: 16
v_gene: TRBV5-1
j_gene: TRBJ1-3
CDR3nt: TGCGCCAGCGAGCCAGGGGGAACGCTCGCTGGAAACACCATATATTTT
CDR3aa: CASEPGGTLAGNTIYF

d_gene: TRBD1
abundance: .
len: 16
v_gene: TRBV12-3/TRBV12-4
j_gene: TRBJ2-3
CDR3nt: TGTGCCAGCAGCCGCTCGGACAGGGAAAGTGCAGATACGCAGTATTTT
CDR3aa: CASSRSDRESADTQYF

d_gene: .
abundance: .
len: 15
v_gene: TRBV7-8
j_gene: TRBJ2-5
CDR3nt: TGTGCCAGCAGCCTATGGGGGGGCCGGGAAGAGACCCAGTACTTC
CDR3aa: CASSLWGGREETQYF

d_gene: .
abundance: .
len: 14
v_gene: TRBV5-5
j_gene: TRBJ2-5
CDR3nt: TGTGCCACCTCCCAGGGTTTAGCAGGGGAGACCCAGTACTTC
CDR3aa: CATSQGLAGETQYF

d_gene: .
abundance: .
len: 15
v_gene: TRBV28
j_gene: TRBJ1-5
CDR3nt: TGTGCCAGCAGTTTCCTACAGGGTAAAGATCAGCCCCAGCATTTT
CDR3aa: CASSFLQGKDQPQHF

d_gene: .
abundance: many
len: 14
v_gene: TRBV7-2
j_gene: TRBJ2-7
CDR3nt: TGTGCCAGCAGCTCCCGACAGTTGAACTACGAGCAGTACTTC
CDR3aa: CASSSRQLNYEQYF

d_gene: .
abundance: .
len: 15
v_gene: TRBV24-1
j_gene: TRBJ2-5
CDR3nt: TGTGCCACCAGTGGCCGTGGACACTCCCAAGAGACCCAGTACTTC
CDR3aa: CATSGRGHSQETQYF

d_gene: TRBD1
abundance: few
len: 14
v_gene: TRBV5-6
j_gene: TRBJ1-1
CDR3nt: TGTGCCAGCAGCCCGGACAGGGGTATCACTGAAGCTTTCTTT
CDR3aa: CASSPDRGITEAFF

d_gene: .
abundance: .
len: 14
v_gene: TRBV5-1
j_gene: TRBJ2-5
CDR3nt: TGCGCCGGCAGCCTCCGCACCAACCAAGAGACCCAGTACTTC
CDR3aa: CAGSLRTNQETQYF

d_gene: .
abundance: .
len: 16
v_gene: TRBV7-9
j_gene: TRBJ2-7
CDR3nt: TGTGCCAGCAGCACCTCCACGGGGCCGGACTCCTACGAGCAGTACTTC
CDR3aa: CASSTSTGPDSYEQYF

d_gene: .
abundance: .
len: 13
v_gene: TRBV28
j_gene: TRBJ2-3
CDR3nt: TGTGCCAGCAGTTTATCTCTCGCAGATACGCAGTATTTT
CDR3aa: CASSLSLADTQYF

d_gene: .
abundance: .
len: 16
v_gene: TRBV28
j_gene: TRBJ2-3
CDR3nt: TGTGCCAGCAGTTCCCCTTCCGACAGCGGCACAGATACGCAGTATTTT
CDR3aa: CASSSPSDSGTDTQYF

d_gene: .
abundance: few
len: 13
v_gene: TRBV6-1
j_gene: TRBJ2-2
CDR3nt: TGTGCCAGCAGTGGTCGGGACACCGGGGAGCGGTTTTTT
CDR3aa: CASSGRDTGERFF

d_gene: .
abundance: many
len: 14
v_gene: TRBV3-1
j_gene: TRBJ1-2
CDR3nt: TGTGCCAGCAGCCAAAGGGAAGGAACCTATGGCTACACCTTC
CDR3aa: CASSQREGTYGYTF

d_gene: .
abundance: many
len: 13
v_gene: TRBV7-3
j_gene: TRBJ2-2
CDR3nt: TGTGCCAGCAGCTTCGCAGGGGTCGGGGAGCTGTTTTTT
CDR3aa: CASSFAGVGELFF

d_gene: TRBD1
abundance: .
len: 15
v_gene: TRBV18
j_gene: TRBJ2-1
CDR3nt: TGTGCCAGCTCACCCCAACAGGGGAGCGGCAATGAGCAGTTCTTC
CDR3aa: CASSPQQGSGNEQFF

d_gene: .
abundance: .
len: 15
v_gene: TRBV5-1
j_gene: TRBJ1-1
CDR3nt: TGCGCCAGCAGCTTGGCCATGGGGACGAACACTAAAGCTTTCTTT
CDR3aa: CASSLAMGTNTKAFF

d_gene: TRBD1
abundance: .
len: 17
v_gene: TRBV12-3/TRBV12-4
j_gene: TRBJ1-5
CDR3nt: TGTGCCAGCAGTTCCCTAAGGGCAGGGGGCCTCAATCAGCCCCAGCATTTT
CDR3aa: CASSSLRAGGLNQPQHF

d_gene: .
abundance: .
len: 14
v_gene: TRBV5-1
j_gene: TRBJ2-5
CDR3nt: TGCGCCAGCAGCCCCCGTGGGGCCGGGGAGACCCAGTACTTC
CDR3aa: CASSPRGAGETQYF

d_gene: .
abundance: .
len: 15
v_gene: TRBV6-1
j_gene: TRBJ1-3
CDR3nt: TGTGCCAGCACCACCTTTGGACAGCTTAGCTACACCATATATTTT
CDR3aa: CASTTFGQLSYTIYF

d_gene: .
abundance: many
len: 14
v_gene: TRBV15
j_gene: TRBJ2-7
CDR3nt: TGTGCCACCAGCATACAGGGTGGGCAAGGCGAGCAGTACTTC
CDR3aa: CATSIQGGQGEQYF

d_gene: .
abundance: few
len: 15
v_gene: TRBV27
j_gene: TRBJ1-2
CDR3nt: TGTGCCAGCAGTCGCCTACCAGACACGAACTATGGCTACACCTTC
CDR3aa: CASSRLPDTNYGYTF

d_gene: TRBD1
abundance: few
len: 16
v_gene: TRBV7-6
j_gene: TRBJ2-1
CDR3nt: TGTGCCAGCAGCGGACCGGGACAGACCTCCTACAATGAGCAGTTCTTC
CDR3aa: CASSGPGQTSYNEQFF

d_gene: TRBD1
abundance: many
len: 15
v_gene: TRBV15
j_gene: TRBJ2-3
CDR3nt: TGTGCCACCAGTAAGGACAGGCGTAGCACAGATACGCAGTATTTT
CDR3aa: CATSKDRRSTDTQYF

d_gene: .
abundance: few
len: 16
v_gene: TRBV7-2
j_gene: TRBJ1-1
CDR3nt: TGTGCCAGCAGCTCTTCCGGGGCGAGAGAGAACACTGAAGCTTTCTTT
CDR3aa: CASSSSGARENTEAFF

d_gene: .
abundance: .
len: 10
v_gene: TRBV7-2
j_gene: TRBJ1-2
CDR3nt: TGTGCCAGCAGAGACAGGAGCTACACCTTC
CDR3aa: CASRDRSYTF

d_gene: TRBD1
abundance: many
len: 16
v_gene: TRBV7-9
j_gene: TRBJ2-7
CDR3nt: TGTGCCAGCAGCCAGGGAGACAGGGGGTTTGTGGACGAGCAGTACTTC
CDR3aa: CASSQGDRGFVDEQYF

d_gene: .
abundance: few
len: 15
v_gene: TRBV29-1
j_gene: TRBJ1-1
CDR3nt: TGCAGCGTTGAACCTATGACAGGCTGGGACACTGAAGCTTTCTTT
CDR3aa: CSVEPMTGWDTEAFF

d_gene: TRBD1
abundance: .
len: 15
v_gene: TRBV20-1
j_gene: TRBJ1-5
CDR3nt: TGCAGTGCTAGATACCGGGACAGGGGGGGTCAGCCCCAGCATTTT
CDR3aa: CSARYRDRGGQPQHF

d_gene: TRBD2
abundance: .
len: 20
v_gene: TRBV12-3/TRBV12-4
j_gene: TRBJ2-3
CDR3nt: TGTGCCAGCAGTTTAGCGCTTCGCCTAGCGGGGGACGCGAGCACAGATACGCAGTATTTT
CDR3aa: CASSLALRLAGDASTDTQYF

d_gene: .
abundance: many
len: 14
v_gene: TRBV29-1
j_gene: TRBJ2-7
CDR3nt: TGCAGCGTAAAGGGGGGGGGCACCTCCTACGAGCAGTACTTC
CDR3aa: CSVKGGGTSYEQYF

d_gene: TRBD1
abundance: .
len: 16
v_gene: TRBV5-1
j_gene: TRBJ1-1
CDR3nt: TGCGCCAGCAGCTTGGCGGGGGACAGGGTGAACACTGAAGCTTTCTTT
CDR3aa: CASSLAGDRVNTEAFF

d_gene: TRBD1
abundance: many
len: 14
v_gene: TRBV12-3/TRBV12-4
j_gene: TRBJ2-7
CDR3nt: TGTGCCAGCAGCTTAGACAGGGATTCGTACGAGCAGTACTTC
CDR3aa: CASSLDRDSYEQYF

d_gene: .
abundance: many
len: 15
v_gene: TRBV12-3/TRBV12-4
j_gene: TRBJ2-1
CDR3nt: TGTGCCAGCAGTCTTGATAAAACCGGCTACAATGAGCAGTTCTTC
CDR3aa: CASSLDKTGYNEQFF

d_gene: TRBD1
abundance: few
len: 12
v_gene: TRBV6-5
j_gene: TRBJ1-2
CDR3nt: TGTGCCAGCAGGCGGACAGGGAAAGGCTACACCTTC
CDR3aa: CASRRTGKGYTF

d_gene: TRBD1
abundance: .
len: 15
v_gene: TRBV28
j_gene: TRBJ1-2
CDR3nt: TGTGCCGACAGTTTTGGGCAGGGGGCAAACTATGGCTACACCTTC
CDR3aa: CADSFGQGANYGYTF

d_gene: TRBD2
abundance: many
len: 17
v_gene: TRBV5-4
j_gene: TRBJ2-1
CDR3nt: TGTGCCAGCAGCTTGGGAGGAGCGGGGAGCTCCTACAATGAGCAGTTCTTC
CDR3aa: CASSLGGAGSSYNEQFF

d_gene: TRBD2
abundance: .
len: 14
v_gene: TRBV28
j_gene: TRBJ2-1
CDR3nt: TGTGCCAGCAAGTCTAGCGGGGGGATGAATGAGCAGTTCTTC
CDR3aa: CASKSSGGMNEQFF

d_gene: .
abundance: many
len: 17
v_gene: TRBV7-9
j_gene: TRBJ2-6
CDR3nt: TGTGCCAGCAGCTTAACAGCAGAGGGGTGGGGGGCCAACGTCCTGACTTTC
CDR3aa: CASSLTAEGWGANVLTF

d_gene: .
abundance: .
len: 16
v_gene: TRBV7-2
j_gene: TRBJ2-2
CDR3nt: TGTGCCAGCGGCTTAAAACGGGACACGAACATCGGGGAGCTGTTTTTT
CDR3aa: CASGLKRDTNIGELFF

d_gene: .
abundance: .
len: 14
v_gene: TRBV7-8
j_gene: TRBJ1-1
CDR3nt: TGTGCCAGCAGCTTAGGACAGTCCGGCACTGAAGCTTTCTTT
CDR3aa: CASSLGQSGTEAFF

d_gene: TRBD1
abundance: many
len: 14
v_gene: TRBV7-6
j_gene: TRBJ2-7
CDR3nt: TGTGCCAGCAGCTTAGCGAGCATTGACAGGGGGTTGTACTTC
CDR3aa: CASSLASIDRGLYF

d_gene: .
abundance: .
len: 16
v_gene: TRBV28
j_gene: TRBJ1-5
CDR3nt: TGTGCCAGCACTACCAGGGTCGGGGGACCCCATCAGCCCCAGCATTTT
CDR3aa: CASTTRVGGPHQPQHF

d_gene: .
abundance: few
len: 15
v_gene: TRBV6-1
j_gene: TRBJ2-1
CDR3nt: TGTGCCAGCAGTGCGGGCAGGGCATCCTACAATGAGCAGTTCTTC
CDR3aa: CASSAGRASYNEQFF

d_gene: TRBD2
abundance: .
len: 14
v_gene: TRBV20-1
j_gene: TRBJ2-1
CDR3nt: TGCAGTGGGGGAAATAGCGGGTCAAACAATGAGCAGTTCTTC
CDR3aa: CSGGNSGSNNEQFF